The sequence of this TCR beta chain was determined in a study of radiation and T cells in renal cell carcinoma. Study-level results: From baseline, blood top tumor clonotypes peaked at 2 weeks post-radiation. Without pretreatment biopsies, baseline tumor clonotype presence was undetermined.

Sequencing used immunoSEQ multiplex PCR; TCRdb keeps in-frame clones, though not all of them. The repertoire holds more than 120,000 clones, with approximately 86% as singletons. The time point is: blood 4 weeks post-SBRT, at nephrectomy. Treatment defined: 15 Gy SBRT to primary tumor, nephrectomy 4 weeks later. Nephrectomy followed 15 Gy stereotactic body radiation by 4 weeks. The patient's renal cell carcinoma had clear cell pathology. The V end lost 3 bases, the J end lost 3 bases, and 19 bases lay between the germline ends. This CDR3 has 17 residues. Germline CDR1 SGHTA, CDR2 FQGNSA. With respect to this clone: Its specificity is unknown.

The TCR sequence derives from a woman aged 50 to 60 with renal cell carcinoma. The V and J genes are TRBV7-2 and TRBJ2-3, with TRBD2 as a possible D gene (6 bases). Material: blood, obtained from a patient whose treatment included radiotherapy and nephrectomy. CDR3 region: CASSFSPNGGATDTQYF. The CDR3 DNA sequence: TGTGCCAGCAGCTTTAGTCCGAACGGCGGGGCGACAGATACGCAGTATTTT.